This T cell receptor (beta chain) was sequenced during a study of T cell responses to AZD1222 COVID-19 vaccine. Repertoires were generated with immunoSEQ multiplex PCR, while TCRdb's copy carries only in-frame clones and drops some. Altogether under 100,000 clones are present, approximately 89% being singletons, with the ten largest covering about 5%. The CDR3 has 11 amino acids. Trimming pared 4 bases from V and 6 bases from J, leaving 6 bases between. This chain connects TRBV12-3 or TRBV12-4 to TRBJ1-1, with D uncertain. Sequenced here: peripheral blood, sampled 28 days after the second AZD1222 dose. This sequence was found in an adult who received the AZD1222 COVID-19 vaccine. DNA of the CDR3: TGTGCCAGCAGTTACGAGGCTGAAGCTTTCTTT. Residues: CASSYEAEAFF.